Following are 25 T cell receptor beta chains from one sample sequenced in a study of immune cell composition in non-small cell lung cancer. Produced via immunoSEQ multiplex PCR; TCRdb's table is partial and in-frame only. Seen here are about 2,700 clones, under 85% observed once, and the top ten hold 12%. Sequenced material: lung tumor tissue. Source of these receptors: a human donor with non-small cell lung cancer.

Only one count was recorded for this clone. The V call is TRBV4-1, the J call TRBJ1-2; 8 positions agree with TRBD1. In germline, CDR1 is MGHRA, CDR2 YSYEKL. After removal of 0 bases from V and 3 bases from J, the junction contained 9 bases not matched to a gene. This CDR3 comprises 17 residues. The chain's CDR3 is CASSQDRAKTGDYGYTF. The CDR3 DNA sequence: TGCGCCAGCAGCCAAGATCGGGCTAAGACAGGGGACTATGGCTACACCTTC.

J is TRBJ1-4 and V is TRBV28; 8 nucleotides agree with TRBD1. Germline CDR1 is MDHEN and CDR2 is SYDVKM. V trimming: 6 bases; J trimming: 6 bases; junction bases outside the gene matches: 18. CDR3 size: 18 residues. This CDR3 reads CASRPGQAKLSRDEKLFF. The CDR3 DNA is TGTGCCAGCAGACCGGGACAGGCTAAATTATCAAGGGATGAAAAACTGTTTTTT.

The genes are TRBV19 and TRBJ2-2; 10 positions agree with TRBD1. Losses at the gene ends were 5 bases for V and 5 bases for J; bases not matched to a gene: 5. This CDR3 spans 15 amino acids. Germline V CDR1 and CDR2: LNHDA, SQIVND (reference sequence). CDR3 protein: CASSPGQGQTGELFF. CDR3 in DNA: TGTGCCAGTAGTCCGGGACAGGGGCAGACCGGGGAGCTGTTTTTT.

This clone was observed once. The CDR3 DNA reads as TGTGCCAGCAGTTTAGAACAGCACACTGAAGCTTTCTTT. This gives the protein CASSLEQHTEAFF. J is TRBJ1-1 and V is TRBV27, with D uncertain. The length of the CDR3 is 13 residues. Germline CDR1 and CDR2: MNHEY and SMNVEV (reference sequence). The ends were cut back, 2 bases at V and 3 bases at J, with 7 bases in the middle.

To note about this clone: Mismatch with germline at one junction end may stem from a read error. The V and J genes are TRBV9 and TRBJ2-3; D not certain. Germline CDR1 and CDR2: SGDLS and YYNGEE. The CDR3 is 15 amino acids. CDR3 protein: CAGSVDGNSGDTQYF. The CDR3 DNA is TGTGCCGGCAGCGTAGATGGTAACTCGGGAGATACGCAGTATTTT.

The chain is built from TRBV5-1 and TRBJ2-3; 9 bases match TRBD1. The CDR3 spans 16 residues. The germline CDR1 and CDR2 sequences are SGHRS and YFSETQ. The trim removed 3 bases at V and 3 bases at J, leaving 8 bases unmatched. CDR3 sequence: CASSSGTGIGTDTQYF. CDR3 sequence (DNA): TGCGCCAGCAGCTCCGGGACAGGGATCGGTACAGATACGCAGTATTTT.

The CDR3 DNA reads as TGCGCCAGCAGCTTGGATCTAAGGGGCCGTGGATCACCCCTCCACTTT. Protein: CASSLDLRGRGSPLHF. V usage is TRBV5-1 and J usage is TRBJ1-6; D possibly corresponds to TRBD1 (5 bases). Germline CDR1 SGHRS, CDR2 YFSETQ. The V end lost 0 bases, the J end lost 10 bases, and 17 bases lay between the germline ends. CDR3 length equals 16 residues. The full variable domain, rest sourced from reference TRBV5-1 and TRBJ1-6, is KAGVTQTPRYLIKTRGQQVTLSCSPISGHRSVSWYQQTPGQGLQFLFEYFSETQRNKGNFPGRFSGRQFSNSRSEMNVSTLELGDSALYLCASSLDLRGRGSPLHFGNGTRLTVT.

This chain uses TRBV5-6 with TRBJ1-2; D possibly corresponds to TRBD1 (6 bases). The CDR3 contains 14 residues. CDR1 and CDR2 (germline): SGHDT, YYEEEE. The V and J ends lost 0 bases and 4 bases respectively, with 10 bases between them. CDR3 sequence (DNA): TGTGCCAGCAGCTTGGGTGGGGGCGGCTATGGCTACACCTTC. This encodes CASSLGGGGYGYTF.

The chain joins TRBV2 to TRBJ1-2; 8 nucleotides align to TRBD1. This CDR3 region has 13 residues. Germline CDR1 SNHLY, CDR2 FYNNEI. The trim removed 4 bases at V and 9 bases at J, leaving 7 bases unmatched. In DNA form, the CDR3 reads TGTGCCAGCAGTGTTTCGACAGGGGCCCGCTACACCTTC. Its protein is CASSVSTGARYTF.

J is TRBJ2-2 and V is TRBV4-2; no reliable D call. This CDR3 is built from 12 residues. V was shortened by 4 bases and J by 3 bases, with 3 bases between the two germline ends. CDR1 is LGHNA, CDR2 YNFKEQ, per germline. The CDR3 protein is CASSLDTGELFF. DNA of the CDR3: TGTGCCAGCAGCCTCGACACCGGGGAGCTGTTTTTT.

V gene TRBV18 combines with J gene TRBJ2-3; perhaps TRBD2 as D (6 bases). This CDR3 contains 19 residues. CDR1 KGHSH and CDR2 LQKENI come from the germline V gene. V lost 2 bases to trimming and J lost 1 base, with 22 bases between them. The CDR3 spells CASSPNLHDRAGGTDTQYF. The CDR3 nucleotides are TGTGCCAGCTCACCAAACCTCCATGACCGAGCGGGCGGCACAGATACGCAGTATTTT.

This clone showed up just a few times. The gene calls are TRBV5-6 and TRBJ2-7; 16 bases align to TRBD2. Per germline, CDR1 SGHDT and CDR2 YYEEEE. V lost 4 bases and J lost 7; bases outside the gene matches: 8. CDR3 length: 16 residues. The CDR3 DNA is TGTGCCAGCAGCCACGGGACTAGCGGGGGGGTAAGAGAGCAGTACTTC. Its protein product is CASSHGTSGGVREQYF.

CDR3 nucleotides: TGTGCCAGCAGCACAGACAGCTACGAGCAGTACTTC. This sequence encodes CASSTDSYEQYF. V is TRBV11-1 and J is TRBJ2-7; D is perhaps TRBD1 (5 bases). This CDR3 region has 12 residues. CDR1 and CDR2 (germline): SGHAT, FQDESV (reference sequence). V lost 5 bases and J lost 3, with 8 bases in between.

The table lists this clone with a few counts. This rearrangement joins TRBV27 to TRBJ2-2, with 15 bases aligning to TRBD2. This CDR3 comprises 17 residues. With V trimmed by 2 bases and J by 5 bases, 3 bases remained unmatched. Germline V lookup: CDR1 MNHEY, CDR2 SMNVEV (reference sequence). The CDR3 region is CASSLLGLAGGTGELFF. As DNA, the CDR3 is TGTGCCAGCAGTTTACTGGGACTAGCGGGGGGTACCGGGGAGCTGTTTTTT.

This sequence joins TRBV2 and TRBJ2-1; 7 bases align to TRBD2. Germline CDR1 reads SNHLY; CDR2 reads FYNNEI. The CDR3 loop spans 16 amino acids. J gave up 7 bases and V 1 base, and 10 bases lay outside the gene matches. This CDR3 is CASSEGLAEGLNEQFF. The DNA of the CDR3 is TGTGCCAGCAGTGAAGGCCTAGCGGAGGGCCTAAATGAGCAGTTCTTC.

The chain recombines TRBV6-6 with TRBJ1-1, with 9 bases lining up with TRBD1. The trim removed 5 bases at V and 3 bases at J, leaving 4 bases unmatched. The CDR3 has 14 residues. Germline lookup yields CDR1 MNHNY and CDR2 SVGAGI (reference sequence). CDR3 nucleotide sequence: TGTGCCAGCAGTCTGGACAGGGGACACACTGAAGCTTTCTTT. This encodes CASSLDRGHTEAFF.

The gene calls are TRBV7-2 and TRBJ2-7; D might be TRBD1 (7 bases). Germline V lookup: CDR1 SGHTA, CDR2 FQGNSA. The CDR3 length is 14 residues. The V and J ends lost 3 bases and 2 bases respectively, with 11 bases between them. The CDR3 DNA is TGTGCCAGCAGCTTTCAGGGGGGACCCTACGAGCAGTACTTC. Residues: CASSFQGGPYEQYF. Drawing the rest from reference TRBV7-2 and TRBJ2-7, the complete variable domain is GAGVSQSPSNKVTEKGKDVELRCDPISGHTALYWYRQSLGQGLEFLIYFQGNSAPDKSGLPSDRFSAERTGGSVSTLTIQRTQQEDSAVYLCASSFQGGPYEQYFGPGTRLTVT.

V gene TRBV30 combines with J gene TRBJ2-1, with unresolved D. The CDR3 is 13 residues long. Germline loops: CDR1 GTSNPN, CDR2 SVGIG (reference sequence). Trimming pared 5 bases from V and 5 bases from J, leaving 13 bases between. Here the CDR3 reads CAWSSQVDNEQFF. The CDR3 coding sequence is TGTGCCTGGTCTAGTCAAGTGGACAATGAGCAGTTCTTC.

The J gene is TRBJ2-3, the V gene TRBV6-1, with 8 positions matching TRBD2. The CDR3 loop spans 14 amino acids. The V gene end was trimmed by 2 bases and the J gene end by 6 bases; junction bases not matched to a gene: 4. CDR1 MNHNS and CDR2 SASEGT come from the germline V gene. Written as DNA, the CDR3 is TGTGCCAGCAGTGAACGACGGGAGGGGGATACGCAGTATTTT. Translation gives CASSERREGDTQYF.

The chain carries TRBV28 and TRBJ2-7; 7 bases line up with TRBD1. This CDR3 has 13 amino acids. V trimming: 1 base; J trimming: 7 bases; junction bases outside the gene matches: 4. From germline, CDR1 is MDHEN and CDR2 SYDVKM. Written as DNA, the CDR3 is TGTGCCAGCAGTTTATCACAGGGGTTTGAGCAGTACTTC. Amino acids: CASSLSQGFEQYF. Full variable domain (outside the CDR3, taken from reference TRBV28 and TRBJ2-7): DVKVTQSSRYLVKRTGEKVFLECVQDMDHENMFWYRQDPGLGLRLIYFSYDVKMKEKGDIPEGYSVSREKKERFSLILESASTNQTSMYLCASSLSQGFEQYFGPGTRLTVT.

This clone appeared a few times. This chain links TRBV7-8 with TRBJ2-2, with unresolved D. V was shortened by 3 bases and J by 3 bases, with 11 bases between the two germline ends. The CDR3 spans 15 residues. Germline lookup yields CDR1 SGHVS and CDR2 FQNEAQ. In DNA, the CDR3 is TGTGCCAGCAGCTTTTCTCTCGCGTACACCGGGGAGCTGTTTTTT. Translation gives CASSFSLAYTGELFF.

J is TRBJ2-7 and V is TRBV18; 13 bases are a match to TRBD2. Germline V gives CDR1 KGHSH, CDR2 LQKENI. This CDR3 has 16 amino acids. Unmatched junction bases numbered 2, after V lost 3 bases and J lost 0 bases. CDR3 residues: CASSPGLAGSSYEQYF. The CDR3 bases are TGTGCCAGCTCACCGGGACTAGCGGGGAGCTCCTACGAGCAGTACTTC.

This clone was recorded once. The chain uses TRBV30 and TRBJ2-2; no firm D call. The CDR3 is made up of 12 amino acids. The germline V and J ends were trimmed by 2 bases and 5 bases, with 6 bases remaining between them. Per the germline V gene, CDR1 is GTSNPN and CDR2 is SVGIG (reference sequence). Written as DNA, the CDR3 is TGTGCCTGGAGTACCGGGACCGGGGAGCTGTTTTTT. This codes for CAWSTGTGELFF.

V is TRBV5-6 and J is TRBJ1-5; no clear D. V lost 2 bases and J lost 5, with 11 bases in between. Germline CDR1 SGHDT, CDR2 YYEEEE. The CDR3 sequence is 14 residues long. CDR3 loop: CASSFKAGYQPQHF. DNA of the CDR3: TGTGCCAGCAGCTTCAAGGCAGGCTATCAGCCCCAGCATTTT. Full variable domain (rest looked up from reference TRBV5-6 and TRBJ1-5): DAGVTQSPTHLIKTRGQQVTLRCSPKSGHDTVSWYQQALGQGPQFIFQYYEEEERQRGNFPDRFSGHQFPNYSSELNVNALLLGDSALYLCASSFKAGYQPQHFGDGTRLSIL.

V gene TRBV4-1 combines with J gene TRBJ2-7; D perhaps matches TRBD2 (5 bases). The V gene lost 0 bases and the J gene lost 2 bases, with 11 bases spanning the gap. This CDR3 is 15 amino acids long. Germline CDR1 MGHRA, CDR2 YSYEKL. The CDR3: CASSQEPSPPYEQYF. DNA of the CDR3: TGCGCCAGCAGCCAAGAACCTAGCCCGCCCTACGAGCAGTACTTC.